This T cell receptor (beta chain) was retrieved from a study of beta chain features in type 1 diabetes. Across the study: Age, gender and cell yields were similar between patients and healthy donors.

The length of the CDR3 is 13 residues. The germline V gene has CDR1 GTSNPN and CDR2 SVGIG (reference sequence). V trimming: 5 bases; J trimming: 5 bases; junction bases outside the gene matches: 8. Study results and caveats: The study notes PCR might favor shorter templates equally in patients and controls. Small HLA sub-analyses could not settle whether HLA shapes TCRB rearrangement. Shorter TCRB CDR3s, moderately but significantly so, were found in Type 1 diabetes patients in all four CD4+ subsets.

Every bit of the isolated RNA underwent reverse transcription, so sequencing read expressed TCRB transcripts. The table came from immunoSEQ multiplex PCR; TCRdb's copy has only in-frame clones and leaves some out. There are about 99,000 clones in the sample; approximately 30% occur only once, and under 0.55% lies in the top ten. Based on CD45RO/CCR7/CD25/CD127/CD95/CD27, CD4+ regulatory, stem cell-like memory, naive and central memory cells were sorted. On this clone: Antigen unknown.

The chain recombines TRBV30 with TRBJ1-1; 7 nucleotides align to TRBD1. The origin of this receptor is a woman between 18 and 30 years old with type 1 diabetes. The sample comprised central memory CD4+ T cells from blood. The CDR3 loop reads CAWASGGRTEAFF. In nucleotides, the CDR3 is TGTGCCTGGGCTTCAGGGGGTAGAACTGAAGCTTTCTTT. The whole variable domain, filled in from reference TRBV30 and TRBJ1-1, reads SQTIHQWPATLVQPVGSPLSLECTVEGTSNPNLYWYRQAAGRGLQLLFYSVGIGQISSEVPQNLSASRPQDRQFILSSKKLLLSDSGFYLCAWASGGRTEAFFGQGTRLTVV.